Listed below are T cell receptor beta chains from one sample, sequenced in a study of blood T cell repertoires in COVID-19. Libraries were prepared by immunoSEQ multiplex PCR; TCRdb keeps only in-frame clonotypes and omits some of them. This table has around 64,000 clones, around 85% appearing once. Sequencing was carried out using peripheral blood. These receptors were obtained from a woman at least 80 years old with acute or convalescent COVID-19. Each CDR3 is given with its conserved first and last residue. The order of the fields is clone size, V gene, D gene, J gene, CDR3 protein, CDR3 DNA. A D gene is named only where the DNA matches it firmly. Rows give clone size only sometimes, using once, few, many, or a class for an expanded clone.

>.|TRBV5-1|.|TRBJ1-4
CASSPGHSSNEKLFF
TGCGCCAGCAGCCCGGGACACTCATCTAATGAAAAACTGTTTTTT
>.|TRBV2|TRBD2|TRBJ2-3
CASSSGGAVDTQYF
TGTGCCAGCAGTAGCGGGGGGGCCGTAGATACGCAGTATTTT
>few|TRBV30|.|TRBJ2-2
CAWRASGEGGELFF
TGTGCCTGGAGGGCGTCAGGGGAAGGCGGGGAGCTGTTTTTT
>.|TRBV19|.|TRBJ2-1
CASSIVGDYPYNEQFF
TGTGCCAGTAGTATAGTGGGAGACTACCCCTACAATGAGCAGTTCTTC
>.|TRBV5-4|TRBD1|TRBJ1-1
CASSDRQGIHTEAFF
TGTGCCAGCAGCGATAGACAGGGAATACACACTGAAGCTTTCTTT
>.|TRBV2|TRBD1|TRBJ2-2
CASRPPTPGQGLFF
TGTGCCAGCAGGCCTCCTACTCCGGGACAGGGGCTGTTTTTT
>.|TRBV5-1|TRBD1|TRBJ1-3
CASSLLGTGITGNTIYF
TGCGCCAGCAGCTTACTGGGGACAGGGATAACTGGAAACACCATATATTTT
>few|TRBV3-1/TRBV3-2|.|TRBJ1-2
CASSHRDGGGYTF
TGTGCCAGCAGCCACCGAGACGGGGGTGGCTACACCTTC
>.|TRBV5-1|.|TRBJ1-1
CASGWDSLNTEAFF
TGCGCCAGCGGATGGGACTCCTTAAACACTGAAGCTTTCTTT
>.|TRBV29-1|.|TRBJ1-4
CSVKARGEGEKLFF
TGCAGCGTGAAGGCTCGGGGGGAAGGTGAAAAACTGTTTTTT
>.|TRBV6-4|.|TRBJ2-1
CASSDPRGTPPPDNEQFF
TGTGCCAGCAGTGACCCACGCGGCACCCCGCCACCCGACAATGAGCAGTTCTTC
>once|TRBV28|.|TRBJ1-1
CASSLPTGRVTEAFF
TGTGCCAGCAGTTTGCCTACAGGGAGGGTCACTGAAGCTTTCTTT
>.|TRBV5-1|.|TRBJ1-1
CASSLGVGLMNTEAFF
TGCGCCAGCAGTTTGGGAGTAGGACTTATGAACACTGAAGCTTTCTTT
>.|TRBV28|.|TRBJ1-6
CASSVKAWGGSPLHF
TGTGCCAGCAGCGTAAAAGCCTGGGGAGGGTCACCCCTCCACTTT
>.|TRBV11-3|.|TRBJ2-3
CASSFSAGARTDTQYF
TGTGCCAGCAGCTTTTCGGCGGGGGCCCGCACAGATACGCAGTATTTT
>.|TRBV6-5|TRBD1|TRBJ2-7
CASSYTLGTAYEQYF
TGTGCCAGCAGTTACACCCTAGGGACAGCCTACGAGCAGTACTTC
>.|TRBV27|.|TRBJ1-2
CASSLSAPSLYGYTF
TGTGCCAGCAGTTTATCGGCACCGTCCCTCTATGGCTACACCTTC
>.|TRBV27|.|TRBJ1-1
CASSLQGFSTEAFF
TGTGCCAGCAGTTTACAGGGTTTCAGCACTGAAGCTTTCTTT
>few|TRBV6-5|TRBD1|TRBJ1-5
CASIQGGNQPQHF
TGTGCCAGCATCCAGGGGGGCAATCAGCCCCAGCATTTT
>few|TRBV25-1|.|TRBJ1-3
CASLGVNGNTIYF
TGTGCCAGCCTCGGGGTAAATGGAAACACCATATATTTT
>.|TRBV4-3|TRBD1|TRBJ2-3
CASSQEVGTGGGTQYF
TGCGCCAGCAGCCAAGAAGTTGGGACAGGGGGCGGTACGCAGTATTTT
>.|TRBV5-1|.|TRBJ1-2
CASRQGPNNGYTF
TGCGCCAGCAGACAGGGTCCGAATAATGGCTACACCTTC
>.|TRBV10-2|.|TRBJ1-6
CASSESPGPNSPLHF
TGCGCCAGCAGTGAGTCCCCAGGGCCAAATTCACCCCTCCACTTT